This note documents a single TCR beta chain sequence. Its matching antigen is unknown. V dropped 4 bases and J dropped 2 bases, with 12 bases sitting between them. The CDR3 runs to 14 residues. Germline CDR1 is LNHDA and CDR2 is SQIVND (reference sequence). This specimen comes from a study of cytomegalovirus exposure and HLA in healthy donors. Profiled with immunoSEQ multiplex PCR; TCRdb holds only in-frame clones, not every one. The table shows more than 120,000 clones, with about 87% occurring only once. Whole-study results and caveats: The tendency of first-cohort TCR clusters to co-occur in the 110 or so validation repertoires emerged from a later analysis. In vitro data verified a few CMV-associated chains as specific for CMV antigens. Altogether, some 170 TCR beta chains were recorded as cytomegalovirus-associated.

The source is a man aged 18-30 years in good health and CMV-seropositive. The sample was PBMCs. This rearrangement joins TRBV19 to TRBJ2-7, with D maybe TRBD2 (5 bases). CDR3 amino acids: CASSTREATYEQYF. In DNA, the CDR3 is TGTGCCAGTAGTACTCGGGAAGCCACCTACGAGCAGTACTTC. The full variable domain, rest sourced from reference TRBV19 and TRBJ2-7, is DGGITQSPKYLFRKEGQNVTLSCEQNLNHDAMYWYRQDPGQGLRLIYYSQIVNDFQKGDIAEGYSVSREKKESFPLTVTSAQKNPTAFYLCASSTREATYEQYFGPGTRLTVT.